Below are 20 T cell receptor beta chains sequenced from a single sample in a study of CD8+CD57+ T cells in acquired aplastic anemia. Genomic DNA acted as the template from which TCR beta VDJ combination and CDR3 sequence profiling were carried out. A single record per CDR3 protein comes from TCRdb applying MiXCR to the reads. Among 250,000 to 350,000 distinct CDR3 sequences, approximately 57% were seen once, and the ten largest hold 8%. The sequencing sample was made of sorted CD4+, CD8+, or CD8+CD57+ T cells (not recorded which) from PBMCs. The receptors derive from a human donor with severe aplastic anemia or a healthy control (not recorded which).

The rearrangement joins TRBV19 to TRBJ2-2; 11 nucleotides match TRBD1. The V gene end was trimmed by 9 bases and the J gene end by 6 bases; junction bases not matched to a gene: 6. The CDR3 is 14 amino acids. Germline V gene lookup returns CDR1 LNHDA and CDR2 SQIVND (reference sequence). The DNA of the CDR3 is TGTGCCAGCCTAAGGGGACAGGGGGCCGGGGAGCTGTTTTTT. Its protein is CASLRGQGAGELFF.

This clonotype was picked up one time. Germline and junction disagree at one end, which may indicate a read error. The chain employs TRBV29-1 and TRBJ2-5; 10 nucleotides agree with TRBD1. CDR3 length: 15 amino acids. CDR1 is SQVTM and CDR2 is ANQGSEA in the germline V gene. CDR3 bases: TGCAGCGTTGAGGCCGACAGGGGGCGACAAGAGACCCGGTACTTC. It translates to CSVEADRGRQETRYF. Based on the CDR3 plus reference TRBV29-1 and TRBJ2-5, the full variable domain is SAVISQKPSRDICQRGTSLTIQCQVDSQVTMMFWYRQQPGQSLTLIATANQGSEATYESGFVIDKFPISRPNLTFSTLTVSNMSPEDSSIYLCSVEADRGRQETRYFGPGTRLLVL.

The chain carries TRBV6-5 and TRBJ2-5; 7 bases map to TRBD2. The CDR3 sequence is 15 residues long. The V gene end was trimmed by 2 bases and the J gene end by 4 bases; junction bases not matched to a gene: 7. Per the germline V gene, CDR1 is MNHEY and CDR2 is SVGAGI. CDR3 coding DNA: TGTGCCAGCAGTTACCAACTAGGGGAGGGAGAGACCCAGTACTTC. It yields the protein CASSYQLGEGETQYF.

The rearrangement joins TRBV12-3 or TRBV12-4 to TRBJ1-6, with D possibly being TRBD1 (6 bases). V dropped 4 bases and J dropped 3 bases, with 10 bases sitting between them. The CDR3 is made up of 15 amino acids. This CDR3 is CASSSDRSYNSPLHF. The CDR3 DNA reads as TGTGCCAGCAGTTCAGACAGGAGCTATAATTCACCCCTCCACTTT.

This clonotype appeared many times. The CDR3: CATSEQNYGYTF. The CDR3 nucleotides are TGTGCCACCAGTGAACAGAACTATGGCTACACCTTC. The rearrangement uses TRBV24-1 and TRBJ1-2; D remains unclear. Germline assignment: CDR1 KGHDR and CDR2 SFDVKD. V gave up 4 bases and J gave up 2 bases, with 4 bases separating them. The CDR3 is made up of 12 amino acids.

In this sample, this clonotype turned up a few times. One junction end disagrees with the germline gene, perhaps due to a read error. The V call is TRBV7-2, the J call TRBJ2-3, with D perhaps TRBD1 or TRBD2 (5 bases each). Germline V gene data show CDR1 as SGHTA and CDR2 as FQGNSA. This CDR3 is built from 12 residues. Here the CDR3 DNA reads TGTGCCACCAGCGGCCCAGGGGATACGCAGTATTTT. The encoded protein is CATSGPGDTQYF.

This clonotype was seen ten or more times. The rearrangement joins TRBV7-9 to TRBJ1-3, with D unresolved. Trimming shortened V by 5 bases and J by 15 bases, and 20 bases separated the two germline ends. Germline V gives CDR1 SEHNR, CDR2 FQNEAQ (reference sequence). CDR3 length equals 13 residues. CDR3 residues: CASSQDGGQTRYF. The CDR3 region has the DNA TGTGCCAGCAGCCAAGACGGCGGGCAGACCCGATATTTT.

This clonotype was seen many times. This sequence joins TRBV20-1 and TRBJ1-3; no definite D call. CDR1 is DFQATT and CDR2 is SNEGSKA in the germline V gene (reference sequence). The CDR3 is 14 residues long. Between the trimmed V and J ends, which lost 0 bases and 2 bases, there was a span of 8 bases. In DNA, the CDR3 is TGCAGTGCTAGAGATGGAAGGGCTGGAAACACCATATATTTT. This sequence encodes CSARDGRAGNTIYF.

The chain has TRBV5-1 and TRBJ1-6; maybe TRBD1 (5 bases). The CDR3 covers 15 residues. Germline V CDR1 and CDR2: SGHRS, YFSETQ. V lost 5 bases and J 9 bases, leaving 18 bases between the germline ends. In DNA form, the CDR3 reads TGCGCCAGCAGTGTCGTGGGGCGAGTAGGTTCACCCCTCCACTTT. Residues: CASSVVGRVGSPLHF.

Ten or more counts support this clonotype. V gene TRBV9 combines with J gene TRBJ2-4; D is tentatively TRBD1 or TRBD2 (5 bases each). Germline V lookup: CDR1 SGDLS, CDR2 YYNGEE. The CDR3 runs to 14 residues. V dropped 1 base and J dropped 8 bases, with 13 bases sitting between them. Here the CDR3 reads CASSVTGLGDIQYF. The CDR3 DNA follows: TGTGCCAGCAGCGTAACGGGGTTAGGGGACATTCAGTACTTC.

In DNA form, the CDR3 reads TGTGCCAGCAGTTTAAGTCGCTCACCCCTCCACTTT. This sequence encodes CASSLSRSPLHF. This chain joins TRBV28 and TRBJ1-6; unclear D gene. V lost 2 bases to trimming and J lost 10 bases, with 6 bases between them. Per germline, CDR1 MDHEN and CDR2 SYDVKM. The CDR3 is 12 amino acids.

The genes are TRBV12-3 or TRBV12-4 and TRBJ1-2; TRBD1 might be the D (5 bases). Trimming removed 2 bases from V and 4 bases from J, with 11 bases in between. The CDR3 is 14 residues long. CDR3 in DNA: TGTGCCAGCAGTTTAAGGCAGGGCCCCTATGGCTACACCTTC. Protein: CASSLRQGPYGYTF.

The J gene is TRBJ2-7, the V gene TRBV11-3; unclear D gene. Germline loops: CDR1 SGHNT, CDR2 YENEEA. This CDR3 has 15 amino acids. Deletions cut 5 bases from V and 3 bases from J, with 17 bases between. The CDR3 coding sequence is TGTGCCAGCAGCCGTCGGGCGTCCCCGGGCTACGAGCAGTACTTC. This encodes CASSRRASPGYEQYF.

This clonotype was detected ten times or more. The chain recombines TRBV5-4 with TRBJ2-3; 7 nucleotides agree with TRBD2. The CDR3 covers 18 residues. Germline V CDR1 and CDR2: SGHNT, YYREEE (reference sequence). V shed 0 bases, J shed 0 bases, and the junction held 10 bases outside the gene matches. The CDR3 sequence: CASSLGASGTSSTDTQYF. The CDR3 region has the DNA TGTGCCAGCAGCTTGGGGGCTAGCGGAACCTCTAGCACAGATACGCAGTATTTT.

This chain's CDR3 is CASGKQGLSGGYTF. CDR3 DNA: TGTGCCAGCGGGAAGCAGGGGTTGTCCGGAGGCTACACCTTC. The chain links TRBV7-3 to TRBJ1-2; D is perhaps TRBD1 (6 bases). The CDR3 sequence is 14 residues long. Germline CDR1 is SGHTA and CDR2 is FQGTGA. Trimming removed 8 bases from V and 8 bases from J, with 21 bases in between.

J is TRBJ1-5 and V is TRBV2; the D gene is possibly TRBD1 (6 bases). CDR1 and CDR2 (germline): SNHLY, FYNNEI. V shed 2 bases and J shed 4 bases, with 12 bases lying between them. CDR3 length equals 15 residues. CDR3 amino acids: CASSEQGRGNQPQHF. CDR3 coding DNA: TGTGCCAGCAGTGAACAGGGAAGGGGGAATCAGCCCCAGCATTTT.

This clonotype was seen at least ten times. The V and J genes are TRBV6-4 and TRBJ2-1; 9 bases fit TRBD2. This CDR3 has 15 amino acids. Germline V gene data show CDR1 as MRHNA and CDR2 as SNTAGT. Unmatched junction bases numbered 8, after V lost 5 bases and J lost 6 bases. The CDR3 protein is CASSRRGGGSNEQFF. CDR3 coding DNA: TGTGCCAGCAGTCGGCGCGGGGGGGGGAGCAATGAGCAGTTCTTC.

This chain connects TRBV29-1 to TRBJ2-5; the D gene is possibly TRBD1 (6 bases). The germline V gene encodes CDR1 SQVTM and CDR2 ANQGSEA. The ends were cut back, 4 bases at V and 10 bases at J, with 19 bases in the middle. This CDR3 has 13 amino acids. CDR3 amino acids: CSVVTGGQEVQYF. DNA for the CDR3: TGCAGCGTTGTGACAGGCGGCCAAGAGGTCCAGTACTTC.

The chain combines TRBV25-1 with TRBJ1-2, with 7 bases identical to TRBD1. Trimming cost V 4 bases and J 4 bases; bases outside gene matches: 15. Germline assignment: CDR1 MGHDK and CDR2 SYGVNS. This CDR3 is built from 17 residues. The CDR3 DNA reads TGTGCCAGCAGTGCTCGCAGAGGGACAGCGGGATTCTATGGCTACACCTTC. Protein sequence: CASSARRGTAGFYGYTF.

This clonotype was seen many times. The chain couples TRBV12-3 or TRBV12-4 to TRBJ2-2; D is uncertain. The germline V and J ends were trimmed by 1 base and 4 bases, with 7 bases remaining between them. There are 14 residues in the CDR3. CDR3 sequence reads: CASSLGHFTGELFF. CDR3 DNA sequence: TGTGCCAGCAGTTTAGGACATTTCACCGGGGAGCTGTTTTTT.